The 20 T cell receptor beta chains given below trace back to one sample, sequenced in a study of a mutant IDH1 vaccine in newly diagnosed glioma. Profiling relied on immunoSEQ multiplex PCR, and the TCRdb table lists in-frame clones only, not all of them. Here the sample spans approximately 44,000 clones, 84% being singletons. Described time point: week 23, last vaccination. A 20-mer mutant IDH1 peptide at 300 ug was injected subcutaneously with topical imiquimod. Antigens of these TCRs are unknown. Sample: PBMCs, taken from a glioma patient whose treatment included an IDH1 peptide vaccine. The receptors shown here come from a woman aged 18-29 years with glioma. Some clones in this sample may be carry-over from other donors' samples.

The chain links TRBV9 to TRBJ2-7; 8 bases align to TRBD2. Per the germline V gene, CDR1 is SGDLS and CDR2 is YYNGEE. The CDR3 is 18 amino acids. J was trimmed by 2 bases and V by 0 bases; bases with no gene match: 13. The CDR3 reads CASSVAPSLAGLPYEQYF. Written as DNA, the CDR3 is TGTGCCAGCAGCGTAGCTCCAAGCTTAGCGGGACTCCCCTACGAGCAGTACTTC.

This chain uses TRBV4-1 with TRBJ1-6; D perhaps matches TRBD1 (6 bases). There are 15 residues in the CDR3. Germline CDR1 MGHRA, CDR2 YSYEKL. V was clipped by 2 bases and J by 7 bases, with 12 bases between them. The CDR3: CASSQQGRGNSPLHF. CDR3 coding DNA: TGCGCCAGCAGCCAACAAGGGAGGGGGAATTCACCCCTCCACTTT.

The chain has TRBV27 and TRBJ2-7, with 7 bases fitting TRBD1. The CDR3 has 15 amino acids. J lost 0 bases, V lost 0 bases, and 2 bases had no gene match. CDR1 is MNHEY, CDR2 SMNVEV, per germline (reference sequence). DNA for the CDR3: TGTGCCAGCAGTTTATCAGGGGACAGCTCCTACGAGCAGTACTTC. Translated, it gives CASSLSGDSSYEQYF.

The chain joins TRBV7-2 to TRBJ1-1; unclear D gene. The CDR3 is 12 residues long. The germline V gene has CDR1 SGHTA and CDR2 FQGNSA. V shed 8 bases and J shed 0 bases, with 7 bases lying between them. Written as DNA, the CDR3 is TGTGCCAGCGCAACAATGAACACTGAAGCTTTCTTT. It codes for CASATMNTEAFF. Filled out from reference TRBV7-2 and TRBJ1-1, the complete variable domain reads GAGVSQSPSNKVTEKGKDVELRCDPISGHTALYWYRQSLGQGLEFLIYFQGNSAPDKSGLPSDRFSAERTGGSVSTLTIQRTQQEDSAVYLCASATMNTEAFFGQGTRLTVV.

The chain uses TRBV21-1 and TRBJ1-5; the table names TRBD1, a call not compared with the DNA. TRBV21-1 is labeled a pseudogene. CDR3 length: 17 amino acids. The CDR3 reads CASSKGPGDGGNQPQHF. DNA for the CDR3: TGTGCCAGCAGCAAGGGGCCAGGGGATGGGGGCAATCAGCCCCAGCATTTT.

The rearrangement uses TRBV14 and TRBJ1-2; 7 bases map to TRBD1. J was trimmed by 6 bases and V by 1 base; bases with no gene match: 11. Germline V gene data show CDR1 as SGHDN and CDR2 as FVKESK. This CDR3 is 16 amino acids long. CDR3 sequence (DNA): TGTGCCAGCAGCCAAGCTGTAGGAACAGGGGCTGATGGCTACACCTTC. Residues: CASSQAVGTGADGYTF.

The chain links TRBV30 to TRBJ2-1, with D possibly TRBD1 on 6 matching bases. The germline V gene encodes CDR1 GTSNPN and CDR2 SVGIG (reference sequence). This CDR3 has 16 amino acids. The ends were cut back, 0 bases at V and 2 bases at J, with 14 bases in the middle. CDR3: CAWSVLPTGTYNEQFF. Here the CDR3 DNA reads TGTGCCTGGAGTGTACTCCCGACAGGTACCTACAATGAGCAGTTCTTC.

This clone was recorded a few times. CDR3 DNA: TGTGCCAGCAGTTACGATCAGGACACTGAAGCTTTCTTT. Translated: CASSYDQDTEAFF. This chain links TRBV6-5 with TRBJ1-1; no clear D gene. Germline-derived CDR1 and CDR2 are MNHEY and SVGAGI. The CDR3 is 13 amino acids. V lost 2 bases to trimming and J lost 3 bases, with 7 bases between them.

This clone was counted only a few times. The chain uses TRBV18 and TRBJ1-2; 8 bases map to TRBD1. With V trimmed by 2 bases and J by 7 bases, 6 bases remained unmatched. The CDR3 runs 14 residues. The germline V gene has CDR1 KGHSH and CDR2 LQKENI. CDR3 nucleotides: TGTGCCAGCTCACCAAGGGACAGGTCGGCTGGCTACACCTTC. Translating gives CASSPRDRSAGYTF. The full variable domain, completed using reference TRBV18 and TRBJ1-2, is NAGVMQNPRHLVRRRGQEARLRCSPMKGHSHVYWYRQLPEEGLKFMVYLQKENIIDESGMPKERFSAEFPKEGPSILRIQQVVRGDSAAYFCASSPRDRSAGYTFGSGTRLTVV.

V gene TRBV7-2 combines with J gene TRBJ2-7, with TRBD2 identical over 11 bases. The CDR3 loop spans 14 amino acids. V trimming: 5 bases; J trimming: 5 bases; junction bases outside the gene matches: 5. Germline V gives CDR1 SGHTA, CDR2 FQGNSA. The DNA for the CDR3 is TGTGCCAGCAGCATTAGCGGGGGGGCCCACGAGCAGTACTTC. It encodes CASSISGGAHEQYF. Full variable domain (rest looked up from reference TRBV7-2 and TRBJ2-7): GAGVSQSPSNKVTEKGKDVELRCDPISGHTALYWYRQSLGQGLEFLIYFQGNSAPDKSGLPSDRFSAERTGGSVSTLTIQRTQQEDSAVYLCASSISGGAHEQYFGPGTRLTVT.

The chain joins TRBV4-3 to TRBJ1-4; a weak D match, TRBD1 (6 bases). Trimming removed 1 base from V and 5 bases from J, with 11 bases in between. CDR3 length: 15 residues. Germline-derived CDR1 and CDR2 are LGHNA and YSLEER. This CDR3 is CASSQAPDSNEKLFF. In DNA form, the CDR3 reads TGCGCCAGCAGCCAAGCCCCGGACAGCAATGAAAAACTGTTTTTT.

V is TRBV19 and J is TRBJ1-1, with D hard to call. The CDR3 contains 14 residues. Trimming removed 10 bases from V and 3 bases from J, with 18 bases in between. The germline gives CDR1 LNHDA, CDR2 SQIVND (reference sequence). This CDR3 reads CATLGRSWDTEAFF. DNA for the CDR3: TGTGCCACCCTAGGAAGGTCGTGGGACACTGAAGCTTTCTTT.

J is TRBJ2-6 and V is TRBV7-8; D is possibly TRBD1 or TRBD2 (5 bases each). The length of the CDR3 is 19 residues. V was shortened by 5 bases and J by 4 bases, with 24 bases between the two germline ends. Looked up from germline, CDR1 is SGHVS and CDR2 is FQNEAQ. CDR3 DNA sequence: TGTGCCAGCAGCCGTAGCCGGGCCCTCGGGGCTACAGGGGCCAACGTCCTGACTTTC. The encoded protein is CASSRSRALGATGANVLTF.

This clone appeared a few times. CDR3 nucleotide sequence: TGTGCCAGCAGCGTAGGGCACCTAGTGGCACCCCTCCACTTT. This sequence encodes CASSVGHLVAPLHF. The rearrangement uses TRBV9 and TRBJ1-6; no clear D. CDR1 is SGDLS and CDR2 is YYNGEE in the germline V gene. V was shortened by 0 bases and J by 11 bases, with 12 bases between the two germline ends. CDR3 length: 14 amino acids.

There are a few counts of this clone. The CDR3 sequence: CASSLDSNSGRVNYGYTF. The CDR3 DNA is TGTGCCAGCAGCTTAGACTCAAATTCCGGGCGGGTAAACTATGGCTACACCTTC. V and J are TRBV7-2 and TRBJ1-2; D gene unclear. This CDR3 has 18 residues. From germline, CDR1 is SGHTA and CDR2 FQGNSA. The V end was cut by 1 base, the J end by 2 bases, with 20 bases between.

The rearrangement uses TRBV5-6 and TRBJ1-3; the D gene is possibly TRBD1 (6 bases). Looked up from germline, CDR1 is SGHDT and CDR2 is YYEEEE. This CDR3 has 14 residues. V was pared by 4 bases and J by 4 bases, with 12 bases between. The CDR3 here is CASSDFDRGNTIYF. For the CDR3, the DNA is TGTGCCAGCAGCGATTTTGACAGGGGAAACACCATATATTTT. Looking up the rest from reference TRBV5-6 and TRBJ1-3 gives the full variable domain: DAGVTQSPTHLIKTRGQQVTLRCSPKSGHDTVSWYQQALGQGPQFIFQYYEEEERQRGNFPDRFSGHQFPNYSSELNVNALLLGDSALYLCASSDFDRGNTIYFGEGSWLTVV.

This sequence joins TRBV12-5 and TRBJ2-2; 12 bases are a match to TRBD1. The CDR3 sequence is 19 residues long. The germline V gene has CDR1 LGHNT and CDR2 FRNRAP. With V trimmed by 3 bases and J by 4 bases, 12 bases remained unmatched. CDR3 in amino acids: CASGLSRDRGREGTGELFF. In DNA form, the CDR3 reads TGTGCTAGTGGTTTATCACGGGACAGGGGGCGCGAGGGCACCGGGGAGCTGTTTTTT.

This clone was picked up one time. CDR3 region: CAIRGSGAGETQYF. Here the CDR3 DNA reads TGTGCCATCAGAGGCTCAGGGGCGGGAGAGACCCAGTACTTC. The chain uses TRBV10-3 and TRBJ2-5; D possibly corresponds to TRBD1 (6 bases). The CDR3 length is 14 residues. The ends were cut back, 6 bases at V and 4 bases at J, with 15 bases in the middle. The V gene's germline CDR1 is ENHRY and CDR2 SYGVKD.

The chain joins TRBV19 to TRBJ2-1, with D perhaps matching TRBD2 (5 bases). Looked up from germline, CDR1 is LNHDA and CDR2 is SQIVND (reference sequence). The CDR3 runs to 13 residues. V was shortened by 10 bases and J by 4 bases, with 14 bases between the two germline ends. The CDR3 loop reads CATAAEAYNEQFF. DNA for the CDR3: TGTGCCACCGCAGCGGAGGCGTACAATGAGCAGTTCTTC.

V and J are TRBV27 and TRBJ2-7; D uncertain. The CDR3 covers 11 residues. The germline V gene has CDR1 MNHEY and CDR2 SMNVEV (reference sequence). V was shortened by 6 bases and J by 4 bases, with 7 bases between the two germline ends. The CDR3 spells CASRSSYEQYF. The CDR3 DNA is TGTGCCAGCAGATCCTCTTACGAGCAGTACTTC.